This TCR beta chain originates from a study of T cells after yellow fever vaccination (dated by TCRdb to the late 2010s). Background for the entire study: Libraries from fractions with low cell numbers were prepared with the SMART-Seq v4 Ultra Low Input RNA kit. Two healthy male donors, one aged 18 to 30 and one aged 30 to 39 years, were included in the cohort. Blood samples were taken at several timepoints before and after primary and secondary immunization, and bulk PBMC replicates and cell subsets were isolated. To track T-cell clones before and after primary and booster YFV17D yellow fever vaccination, bulk TCR alpha and beta repertoires were sequenced longitudinally.

What this sample's treatment or condition label stands for: live attenuated yellow fever vaccine strain. A standard Ficoll-Paque protocol was used to isolate PBMCs from peripheral blood. CD4 and CD8 T-cell fractions were isolated with Dynabeads CD4 and CD8 positive selection kits. TriZol was used to extract RNA from bulk PBMCs, from CD4 and CD8 fractions, and from dextramer-positive and dextramer-negative fractions. This clonotype was recorded a few times. Its target antigen remains unknown. Base qualities were left out, and no much larger clone turns up one base away. Summary of the overall study and its limitations: A small share of clonotypes occurred in both CD4 and CD8 compartments, likely arising from convergent recombination. The secondary T-cell response was weaker than the primary response but faster, peaking on day 5 instead of day 15. Only two donors were included in the study, so the extent to which the findings can be generalized is limited. Most clones expanded after primary vaccination were re-detected after the booster (approximately 96% of CD4 and around 86% of CD8), suggesting broad memory maintenance. Because abundant contaminating clonotypes from the bulk population could be contained in FACS-sorted repertoires, computational filtering was required.

The instrument given in TCRdb is Illumina NovaSeq 6000. TCR cDNA was synthesized by 5'RACE template switching, which introduced a universal primer site and unique molecular identifiers. cDNA synthesis was primed from both the TCR alpha and TCR beta constant segments. Libraries were amplified in two PCR steps, with sample barcodes and sequencing adapters added in the second step. Sequencing of libraries was done on Illumina HiSeq 2500 (2x100 bp) or NovaSeq (2x150 bp). The original methods were these. Demultiplexing of reads and collapsing into UMI consensus sequences were performed with MIGEC, and V(D)J alignment was carried out with MiXCR. Vaccine-responding clonotypes were defined with edgeR using replicate PBMC samples, requiring FDR below 0.01 and a log2 fold change above 5 up to day 15. Each bulk clonotype was labeled CD4 or CD8 based on which sequenced repertoire, CD4 or CD8, contained the clonotype at higher abundance. Clones were called with MiXCR by TCRdb after fastp trimmed the public reads at Q25, and only in-frame beta chains were retained. Each CDR3 protein gets just one entry, which takes the most common genes and DNA from the rows behind it. TCRdb, rather than the study authors, made the V and J calls. The sample records about 120,000 distinct CDR3 sequences, approximately 16% of which are singletons. The ten largest clones represent around 40% of the sample.

Reading the germline V gene gives CDR1 SGHRS and CDR2 YFSETQ. The CDR3 has 16 amino acids, counting the end cysteine and phenylalanine. CDR3 DNA is the only sequence kept; it has 48 bases, read in frame from the first base. The V end gives up 5 bases and the J end 8 bases, leaving 13 bases in the junction not matched to a gene. The source material was CD8+ T cells sorted from PBMCs, sampled 5 days after the yellow fever booster vaccination. The rearrangement joined TRBV5-1 to TRBJ1-4; TRBD1 matches 9 bases in the middle. The TCR comes from a man between 18 and 29 years old who received the YFV17D yellow fever vaccine. The CDR3: CASSSSTGGLGEKLFF. The DNA sequence reads TGCGCCAGCAGTTCGTCAACAGGGGGCCTGGGGGAAAAACTGTTTTTT.